A single count supports the clone carrying this T cell receptor (beta chain). Its antigen is as yet unknown. Clones were sequenced by immunoSEQ multiplex PCR, and TCRdb holds only the in-frame ones, with some missing. The repertoire consists of 100,000 or so clones, with roughly 89% occurring once and the leading ten covering around 17%. The V end lost 0 bases, the J end lost 2 bases, and 14 bases lay between the germline ends. Per germline, CDR1 LGHNA and CDR2 YNFKEQ. The CDR3 length is 16 residues. The data derive from a study of PD-1 blockade in classical Hodgkin lymphoma. General observations from the study: Reported findings placed baseline TCR diversity lower in newly diagnosed patients (compared with healthy donors).

Sample time point: cycle 4 day 1 (C4D1), after less than seven weeks of nivolumab. All patients experienced relapse after autologous stem cell transplantation, and brentuximab vedotin exposure was variable. This chain uses TRBV4-2 with TRBJ2-7; D is undetermined. This clonotype was sampled from a human donor with classical Hodgkin lymphoma. Here the sequenced sample was peripheral blood mononuclear cells (PBMCs), taken before the fourth cycle of nivolumab. The CDR3 protein is CASSQEVAQFTYEQYF. CDR3 DNA: TGTGCCAGCAGCCAAGAGGTGGCACAGTTCACCTACGAGCAGTACTTC.